This TCR beta chain came from a study of somatic mutations in cytotoxic T cells in rheumatoid arthritis. Study information: Selected populations of V beta antibody-stained T cells underwent flow sorting at nearly 100% purity; these encompassed V beta1+ cells subjected to TCRB sequencing.

Method: immunoSEQ multiplex PCR; TCRdb's copy keeps in-frame clones and lacks some. The table lists approximately 25,000 clones, under 75% of them singletons. The sample taken for sequencing was CD8+ T cells sorted from blood. The sequence came from a woman under 30 in good health.

In nucleotides, the CDR3 is TGTGCCAGCAGTTATGGGACATCGAACACTGAAGCTTTCTTT. This codes for CASSYGTSNTEAFF. V is TRBV6-5 and J is TRBJ1-1; D may be TRBD1 (6 bases). V lost 3 bases and J 1 base, leaving 9 bases between the germline ends. The length of the CDR3 is 14 residues. Germline-derived CDR1 and CDR2 are MNHEY and SVGAGI.